This TCR beta chain was identified in a study of blood T cell repertoires in COVID-19. Whole-study context: Whether acute or convalescent, the COVID-19 samples came from the United States, Italy and Spain. From T cells, B-cell-depleted T cells, or PBMCs came the material, which was cDNA or gDNA.

Participant age was about 18 to 89 years, and participants resided in 20 to 30 US areas. Authors' analysis steps: The assay estimated nucleated cells by amplifying reference gene primers. Clones were sequenced by immunoSEQ multiplex PCR, and TCRdb holds only the in-frame ones, with some missing. The V and J calls and clone size were taken over from that table, and D and trimming were inferred from the DNA. Altogether 360,000 or so clones are present, just under 90% being singletons, with the ten largest covering approximately 1.5%. The CDR3 spans 13 residues. Per the germline V gene, CDR1 is MNHEY and CDR2 is SMNVEV (reference sequence). Trimming shortened V by 2 bases and J by 8 bases, and 12 bases separated the two germline ends.

The sequencing input was PBMCs or T cells enriched from blood (not recorded which). The clonotype was recovered from a woman in her twenties or thirties who had recovered from COVID-19. This chain connects TRBV27 to TRBJ1-1; no clear D. The CDR3 DNA follows: TGTGCCAGCAGTTTACGCGGGGAGTCCGAAGCTTTCTTT. Protein: CASSLRGESEAFF.